The sequence of this T cell receptor (beta chain) was determined in a study of patients and donors after allogeneic stem cell transplantation. One entry per CDR3 protein results from TCRdb running MiXCR on the RT-PCR reads. The profile shows some 880,000 distinct CDR3 sequences, roughly 17% of them singletons. Germline V gene sequence: CDR1 SGHVS, CDR2 FQNEAQ. There are 15 residues in the CDR3. V lost 4 bases and J 7 bases, leaving 17 bases between the germline ends. Input material: blood, either unsorted or a sorted T cell fraction (not recorded which). V gene TRBV7-8 combines with J gene TRBJ1-5; no reliable D call. This clonotype was sampled from a human donor who was either an allogeneic HSCT recipient or a stem cell or donor lymphocyte infusion donor (not recorded which). It is not recorded whose cells these are; they may come from a transplant donor. The CDR3 loop reads CASSSGLLESQPQHF. DNA for the CDR3: TGTGCCAGCAGCTCGGGTCTCCTCGAGTCACAGCCCCAGCATTTT. The whole variable domain, filled in from reference TRBV7-8 and TRBJ1-5, reads GAGVSQSPRYKVAKRGQDVALRCDPISGHVSLFWYQQALGQGPEFLTYFQNEAQLDKSGLPSDRFFAERPEGSVSTLKIQRTQQEDSAVYLCASSSGLLESQPQHFGDGTRLSIL.